Detailed here is one T cell receptor (beta chain). The PCR used 60 Vbeta and 13 Jbeta primers. Measured with immunoSEQ multiplex PCR; TCRdb has only the in-frame clones, and not every one. This sample has about 140,000 clones, with around 79% found just once. With V trimmed by 2 bases and J by 4 bases, 7 bases remained unmatched. Germline V gene data show CDR1 as SGHTA and CDR2 as FQGTGA. The CDR3 length is 16 residues. This specimen belongs to a study of cytomegalovirus exposure and HLA in healthy donors. The V call is TRBV7-3, the J call TRBJ2-5; 10 positions match TRBD2. Sequenced sample: PBMCs. This receptor was identified in a young man in good health and CMV-seronegative. The CDR3 DNA is TGTGCCAGCAGCTTATATCCTAGCGGGGGAAGAGAGACCCAGTACTTC. Its translation is CASSLYPSGGRETQYF.